The 19 T cell receptor beta chains reported below all come from one sample, sequenced in a study of blood T cell repertoires in COVID-19. Here immunoSEQ multiplex PCR was the method, and the copy in TCRdb shows in-frame clones only, minus some. The table lists around 280,000 clones, roughly 91% of them singletons. The specimen was peripheral blood. These receptors originate from a woman under 40 with COVID-19, enrolled during active disease.

As concerns this clone: This sample includes further DNA sequences coding for the same CDR3. The chain has TRBV12-3 or TRBV12-4 and TRBJ2-7; 7 bases are a match to TRBD1. This CDR3 comprises 13 residues. J gave up 3 bases and V 5 bases, and 4 bases lay outside the gene matches. CDR3 protein: CASSLGTDYEQYF. Written as DNA, the CDR3 is TGTGCCAGCAGTCTCGGGACAGACTACGAGCAGTACTTC.

The V and J genes are TRBV29-1 and TRBJ1-2; 7 bases align to TRBD1. J lost 5 bases, V lost 3 bases, and 12 bases had no gene match. From germline, CDR1 is SQVTM and CDR2 ANQGSEA. This CDR3 is 15 amino acids long. The CDR3 is CSVEAGRGLGYGYTF. The CDR3 region has the DNA TGCAGCGTTGAGGCTGGCAGGGGGTTAGGTTATGGCTACACCTTC.

The rearrangement joins TRBV10-3 to TRBJ2-5; D might be TRBD1 (6 bases). V lost 10 bases and J lost 3, with 18 bases in between. Germline loops: CDR1 ENHRY, CDR2 SYGVKD. The CDR3 runs 14 residues. This chain's CDR3 is CATQPQQGEETQYF. The CDR3 DNA reads TGTGCCACACAACCCCAACAGGGTGAAGAGACCCAGTACTTC.

The chain carries TRBV9 and TRBJ1-4; D is unclear. Germline CDR1 SGDLS, CDR2 YYNGEE. The V end was cut by 2 bases, the J end by 7 bases, with 9 bases between. This CDR3 is 13 amino acids long. CDR3 DNA: TGTGCCAGCAGCGTGAGCGGGTCTGAAAAACTGTTTTTT. Its protein is CASSVSGSEKLFF.

The CDR3 protein is CATSDLRQPPNTGELFF. The CDR3 DNA reads as TGTGCCACCAGTGATTTGCGACAGCCGCCGAACACCGGGGAGCTGTTTTTT. J is TRBJ2-2 and V is TRBV24-1; a weak D match, TRBD1 (5 bases). Germline CDR1 is KGHDR and CDR2 is SFDVKD. The length of the CDR3 is 17 residues. Trimming pared 0 bases from V and 0 bases from J, leaving 10 bases between.

The genes are TRBV19 and TRBJ2-1; D is perhaps TRBD2 (6 bases). This CDR3 has 15 residues. Deletions cut 4 bases from V and 0 bases from J, with 10 bases between. Germline-derived CDR1 and CDR2 are LNHDA and SQIVND (reference sequence). CDR3 coding DNA: TGTGCCAGTAGTAACGGGGGTATCTCCTACAATGAGCAGTTCTTC. Amino acids: CASSNGGISYNEQFF.

The V gene is TRBV5-1, the J gene TRBJ1-1; 9 bases agree with TRBD1. V lost 5 bases and J lost 5; bases outside the gene matches: 4. This CDR3 is 13 amino acids long. Germline V gene data show CDR1 as SGHRS and CDR2 as YFSETQ. The CDR3 nucleotides read TGCGCCAGCAGACAGGGGGCGATGACTGAAGCTTTCTTT. Translated: CASRQGAMTEAFF.

This chain links TRBV28 with TRBJ1-2; tentatively, D is TRBD1 (5 bases). From germline, CDR1 is MDHEN and CDR2 SYDVKM. There are 15 residues in the CDR3. V lost 7 bases, J lost 6 bases, and 21 bases lay in between. For the CDR3, the DNA is TGTGCCAGCACCACAACTACCTCGGGGGGGAATGGCTACACCTTC. Translated, it gives CASTTTTSGGNGYTF.

The V gene is TRBV11-2, the J gene TRBJ2-7, with 8 nucleotides matching TRBD2. Germline V CDR1 and CDR2: SGHAT, FQNNGV. The CDR3 runs to 16 residues. With V trimmed by 5 bases and J by 4 bases, 13 bases remained unmatched. The CDR3: CASSQGGLAGRYEQYF. Here the CDR3 DNA reads TGTGCCAGCAGCCAAGGGGGGCTAGCGGGTCGGTACGAGCAGTACTTC.

This clone was recorded a few times. This chain links TRBV19 with TRBJ2-3; 9 positions match TRBD2. Germline V gene data show CDR1 as LNHDA and CDR2 as SQIVND (reference sequence). The CDR3 totals 13 residues. The V segment lost 6 bases and the J segment 3 bases; nucleotides outside the gene matches: 1. The CDR3 region has the DNA TGTGCCAGTAGGGGACTAGCAACAGATACGCAGTATTTT. Translating gives CASRGLATDTQYF.

This clone occurred once. The CDR3 nucleotides read TGTGCCAGAGGGGGGACAGGGAGCACCGGGGAGCTGTTTTTT. Translated: CARGGTGSTGELFF. V gene TRBV2 combines with J gene TRBJ2-2; 9 bases are a match to TRBD1. J gave up 4 bases and V 9 bases, and 6 bases lay outside the gene matches. The CDR3 runs 14 residues. Germline assignment: CDR1 SNHLY and CDR2 FYNNEI.

The CDR3 DNA reads as TGTGCCTCCCAGGGGGTAGCCAAAAACATTCAGTACTTC. As protein: CASQGVAKNIQYF. The chain uses TRBV12-3 or TRBV12-4 and TRBJ2-4; 7 nucleotides align to TRBD1. V lost 11 bases to trimming and J lost 0 bases; unmatched junction nucleotides: 4. The CDR3 totals 13 residues.

The chain employs TRBV19 and TRBJ2-3, with a possible D match to TRBD2 (5 bases). V gave up 3 bases and J gave up 0 bases, with 10 bases separating them. In germline, CDR1 is LNHDA, CDR2 SQIVND (reference sequence). CDR3 length equals 15 residues. CDR3 in DNA: TGTGCCAGTAGTATCGAGGGTTCTAGCACAGATACGCAGTATTTT. It is translated as CASSIEGSSTDTQYF.

V usage is TRBV4-1 and J usage is TRBJ2-7; 9 bases fit TRBD1. The germline V gene encodes CDR1 MGHRA and CDR2 YSYEKL. The length of the CDR3 is 14 residues. The V and J ends lost 4 bases and 3 bases, in that order; junction bases with no gene match: 4. The CDR3 nucleotides read TGCGCCAGCAGCCTGAAGACAGGGGGCTACGAGCAGTACTTC. Translating it yields CASSLKTGGYEQYF.

The gene calls are TRBV18 and TRBJ2-2, with D maybe TRBD1 (5 bases). The V gene's germline CDR1 is KGHSH and CDR2 LQKENI. The CDR3 is 16 amino acids. The V gene lost 3 bases and the J gene lost 5 bases, with 16 bases spanning the gap. CDR3: CASSPPRQPLTGELFF. CDR3 DNA sequence: TGTGCCAGCTCACCGCCGCGACAGCCCCTAACCGGGGAGCTGTTTTTT.

This sequence joins TRBV2 and TRBJ2-2; TRBD2 agrees at 8 bases. Germline trimming cut 2 bases from V and 5 bases from J; bases unmatched to any gene: 10. The CDR3 contains 17 residues. Per germline, CDR1 SNHLY and CDR2 FYNNEI. CDR3: CASSELVAGGRTGELFF. As DNA, the CDR3 is TGTGCCAGCAGTGAATTAGTTGCGGGGGGCAGAACCGGGGAGCTGTTTTTT.

The V and J genes are TRBV6-1 and TRBJ2-2; 15 bases are a match to TRBD2. CDR1 MNHNS and CDR2 SASEGT come from the germline V gene. This CDR3 has 20 residues. V was clipped by 4 bases and J by 2 bases; unmatched bases: 11. CDR3: CASSGRGTSGGPINTGELFF. Here the CDR3 DNA reads TGTGCCAGCAGTGGCCGCGGGACTAGCGGGGGGCCGATAAACACCGGGGAGCTGTTTTTT.

This chain joins TRBV9 and TRBJ2-1, with TRBD1 matching 9 bases. Germline assignment: CDR1 SGDLS and CDR2 YYNGEE. The CDR3 is 14 amino acids. V lost 6 bases, J lost 6 bases, and 7 bases stayed unmatched. CDR3 loop: CASTPGQGSNEQFF. CDR3 DNA sequence: TGTGCCAGCACCCCGGGACAGGGATCCAATGAGCAGTTCTTC.

This sequence joins TRBV4-2 and TRBJ2-3; TRBD2 matches at 10 bases. Germline lookup yields CDR1 LGHNA and CDR2 YNFKEQ. V dropped 0 bases and J dropped 6; count of bases not matched to a gene: 6. The CDR3 consists of 16 residues. The CDR3 nucleotides are TGTGCCAGCAGCCAAGAGATTAGCGGGGGGATCGATACGCAGTATTTT. Translation gives CASSQEISGGIDTQYF.